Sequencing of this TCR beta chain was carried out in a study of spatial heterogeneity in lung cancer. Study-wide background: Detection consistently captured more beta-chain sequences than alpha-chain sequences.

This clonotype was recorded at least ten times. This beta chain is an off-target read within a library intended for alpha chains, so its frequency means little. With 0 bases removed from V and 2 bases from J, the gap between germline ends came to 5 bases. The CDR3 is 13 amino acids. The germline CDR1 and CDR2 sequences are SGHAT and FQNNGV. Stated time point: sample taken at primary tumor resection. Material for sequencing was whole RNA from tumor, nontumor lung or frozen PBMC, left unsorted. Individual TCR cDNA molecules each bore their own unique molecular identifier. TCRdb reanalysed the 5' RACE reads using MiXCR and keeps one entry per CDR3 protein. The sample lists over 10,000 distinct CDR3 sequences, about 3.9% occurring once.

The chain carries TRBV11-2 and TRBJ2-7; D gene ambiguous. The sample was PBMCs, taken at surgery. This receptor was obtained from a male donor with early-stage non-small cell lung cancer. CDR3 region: CASSLDPAYEQYF. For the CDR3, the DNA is TGTGCCAGCAGCTTAGATCCGGCCTACGAGCAGTACTTC. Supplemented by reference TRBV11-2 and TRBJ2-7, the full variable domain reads EAGVAQSPRYKIIEKRQSVAFWCNPISGHATLYWYQQILGQGPKLLIQFQNNGVVDDSQLPKDRFSAERLKGVDSTLKIQPAKLEDSAVYLCASSLDPAYEQYFGPGTRLTVT.